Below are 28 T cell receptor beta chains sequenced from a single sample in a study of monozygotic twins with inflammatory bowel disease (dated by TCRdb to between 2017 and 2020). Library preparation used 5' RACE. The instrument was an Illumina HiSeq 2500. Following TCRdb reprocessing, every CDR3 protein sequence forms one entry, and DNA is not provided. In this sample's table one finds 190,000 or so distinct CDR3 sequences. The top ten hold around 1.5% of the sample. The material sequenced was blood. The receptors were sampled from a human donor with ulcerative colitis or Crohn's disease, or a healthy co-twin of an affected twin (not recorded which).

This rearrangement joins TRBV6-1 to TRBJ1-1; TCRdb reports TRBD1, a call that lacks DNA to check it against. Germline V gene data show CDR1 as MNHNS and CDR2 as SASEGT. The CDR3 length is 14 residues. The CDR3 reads CASTGPGLNTEAFF.

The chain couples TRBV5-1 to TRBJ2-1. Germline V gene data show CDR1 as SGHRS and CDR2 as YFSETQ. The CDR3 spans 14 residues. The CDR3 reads CASRLAAARDEQFF. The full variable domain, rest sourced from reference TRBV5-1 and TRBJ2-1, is KAGVTQTPRYLIKTRGQQVTLSCSPISGHRSVSWYQQTPGQGLQFLFEYFSETQRNKGNFPGRFSGRQFSNSRSEMNVSTLELGDSALYLCASRLAAARDEQFFGPGTRLTVL.

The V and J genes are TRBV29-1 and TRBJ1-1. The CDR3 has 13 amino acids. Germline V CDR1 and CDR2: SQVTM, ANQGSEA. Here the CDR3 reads CSVEGLWNTEAFF.

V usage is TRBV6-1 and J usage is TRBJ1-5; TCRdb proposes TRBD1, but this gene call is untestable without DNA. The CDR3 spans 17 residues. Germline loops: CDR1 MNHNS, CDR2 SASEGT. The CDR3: CASSKGTGPYSNQPQHF.

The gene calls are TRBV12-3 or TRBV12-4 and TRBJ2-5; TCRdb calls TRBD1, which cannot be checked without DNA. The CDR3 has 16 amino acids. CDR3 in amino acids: CASSSTGTGWGETQYF.

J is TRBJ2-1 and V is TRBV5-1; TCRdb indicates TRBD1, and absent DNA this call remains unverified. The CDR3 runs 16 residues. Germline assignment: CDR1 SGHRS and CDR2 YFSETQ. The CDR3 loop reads CASSARGLGTYNEQFF.

The chain's CDR3 is CASSFESTDTQYF. The V call is TRBV13, the J call TRBJ2-3. Germline-derived CDR1 and CDR2 are PRHDT and FYEKMQ (reference sequence). The CDR3 spans 13 residues.

CDR3: CASSPGQGAGTEAFF. The V and J genes are TRBV5-1 and TRBJ1-1; the TCRdb D gene call, TRBD1, has no DNA to confirm it. Germline V gene lookup returns CDR1 SGHRS and CDR2 YFSETQ. This CDR3 has 15 residues. The complete variable domain, with remaining parts taken from reference TRBV5-1 and TRBJ1-1, reads KAGVTQTPRYLIKTRGQQVTLSCSPISGHRSVSWYQQTPGQGLQFLFEYFSETQRNKGNFPGRFSGRQFSNSRSEMNVSTLELGDSALYLCASSPGQGAGTEAFFGQGTRLTVV.

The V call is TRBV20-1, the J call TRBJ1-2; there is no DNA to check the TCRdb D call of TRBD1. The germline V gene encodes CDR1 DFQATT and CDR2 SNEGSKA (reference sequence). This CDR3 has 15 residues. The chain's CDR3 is CSAMVSRGQGRSYTF.

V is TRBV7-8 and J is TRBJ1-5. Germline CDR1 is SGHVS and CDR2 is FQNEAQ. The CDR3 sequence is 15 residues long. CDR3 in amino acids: CASSLARSGNQPQHF.

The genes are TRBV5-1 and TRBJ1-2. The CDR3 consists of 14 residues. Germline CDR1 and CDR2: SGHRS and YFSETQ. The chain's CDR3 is CASGDGRLGYGYTF.

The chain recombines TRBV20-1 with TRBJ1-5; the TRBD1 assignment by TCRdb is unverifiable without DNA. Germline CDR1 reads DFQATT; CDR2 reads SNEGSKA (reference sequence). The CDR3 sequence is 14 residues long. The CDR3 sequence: CSASQGGGNQPQHF.

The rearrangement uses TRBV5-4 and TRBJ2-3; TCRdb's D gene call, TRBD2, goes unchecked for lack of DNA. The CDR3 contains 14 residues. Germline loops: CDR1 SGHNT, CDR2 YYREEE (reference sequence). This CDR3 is CAGRVAGGTDTQYF.

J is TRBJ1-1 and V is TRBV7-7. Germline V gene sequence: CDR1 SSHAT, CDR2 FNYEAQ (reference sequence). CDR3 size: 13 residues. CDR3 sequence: CASSRGRNTEAFF.

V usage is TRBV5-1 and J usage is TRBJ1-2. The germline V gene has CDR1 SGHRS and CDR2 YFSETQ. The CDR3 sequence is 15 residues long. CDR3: CASSLTRSNTVVNTF.

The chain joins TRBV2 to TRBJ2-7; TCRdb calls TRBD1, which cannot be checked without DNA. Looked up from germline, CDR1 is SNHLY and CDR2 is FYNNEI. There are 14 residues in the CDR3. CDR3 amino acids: CASSPGRVTYEQYF.

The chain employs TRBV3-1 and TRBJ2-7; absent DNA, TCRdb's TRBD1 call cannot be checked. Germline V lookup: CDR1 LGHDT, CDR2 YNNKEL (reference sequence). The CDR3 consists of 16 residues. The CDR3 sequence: CASSYLQGASSYEQYF.

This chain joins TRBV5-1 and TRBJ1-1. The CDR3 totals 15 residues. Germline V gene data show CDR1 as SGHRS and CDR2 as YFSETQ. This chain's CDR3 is CASKEMGDMNTEAFF.

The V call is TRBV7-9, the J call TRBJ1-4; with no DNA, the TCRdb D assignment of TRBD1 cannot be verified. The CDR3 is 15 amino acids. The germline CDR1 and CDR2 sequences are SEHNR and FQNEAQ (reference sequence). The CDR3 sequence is CASSVTGVPNEKLFF.

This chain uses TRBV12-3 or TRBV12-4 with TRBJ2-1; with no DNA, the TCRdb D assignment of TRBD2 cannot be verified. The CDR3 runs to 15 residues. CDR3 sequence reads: CASSLWAGGPIEQFF.

The CDR3: CSARGGLADYEQYF. This chain joins TRBV20-1 and TRBJ2-7; TCRdb reports TRBD2, a call that lacks DNA to check it against. The CDR3 runs 14 residues. Germline values: CDR1 DFQATT, CDR2 SNEGSKA (reference sequence).

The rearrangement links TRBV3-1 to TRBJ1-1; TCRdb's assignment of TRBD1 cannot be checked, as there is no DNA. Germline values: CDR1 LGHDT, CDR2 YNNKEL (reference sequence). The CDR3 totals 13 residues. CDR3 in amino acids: CASSRQANTEAFF. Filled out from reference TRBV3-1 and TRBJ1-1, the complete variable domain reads DTAVSQTPKYLVTQMGNDKSIKCEQNLGHDTMYWYKQDSKKFLKIMFSYNNKELIINETVPNRFSPKSPDKAHLNLHINSLELGDSAVYFCASSRQANTEAFFGQGTRLTVV.

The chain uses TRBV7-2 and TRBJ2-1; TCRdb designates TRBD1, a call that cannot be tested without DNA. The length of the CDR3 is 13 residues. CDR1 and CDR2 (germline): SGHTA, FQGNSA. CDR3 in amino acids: CASSLSFRDEQFF.

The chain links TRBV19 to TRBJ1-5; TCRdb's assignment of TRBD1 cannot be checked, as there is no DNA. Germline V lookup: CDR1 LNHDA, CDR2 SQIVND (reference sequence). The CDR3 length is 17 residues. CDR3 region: CASSIIGGPPEQRPQHF.

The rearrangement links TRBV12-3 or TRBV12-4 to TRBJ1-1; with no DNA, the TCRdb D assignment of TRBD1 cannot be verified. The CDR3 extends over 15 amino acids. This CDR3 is CASSLGALGGTEAFF.

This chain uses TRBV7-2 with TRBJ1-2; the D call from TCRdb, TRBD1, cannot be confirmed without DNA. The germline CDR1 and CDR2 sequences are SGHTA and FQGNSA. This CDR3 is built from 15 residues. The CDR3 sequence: CASSPYRAGDYGYTF.

The CDR3 sequence is CASSLATGGGYGYTF. V gene TRBV12-3 or TRBV12-4 combines with J gene TRBJ1-2; the D call of TRBD1 rests on TCRdb alone, since no DNA is present to check it. The CDR3 loop spans 15 amino acids.

This chain's CDR3 is CASSWPGTGDPTEAFF. This chain links TRBV5-1 with TRBJ1-1; TCRdb proposes TRBD1, but this gene call is untestable without DNA. The germline V gene has CDR1 SGHRS and CDR2 YFSETQ. The CDR3 totals 16 residues.